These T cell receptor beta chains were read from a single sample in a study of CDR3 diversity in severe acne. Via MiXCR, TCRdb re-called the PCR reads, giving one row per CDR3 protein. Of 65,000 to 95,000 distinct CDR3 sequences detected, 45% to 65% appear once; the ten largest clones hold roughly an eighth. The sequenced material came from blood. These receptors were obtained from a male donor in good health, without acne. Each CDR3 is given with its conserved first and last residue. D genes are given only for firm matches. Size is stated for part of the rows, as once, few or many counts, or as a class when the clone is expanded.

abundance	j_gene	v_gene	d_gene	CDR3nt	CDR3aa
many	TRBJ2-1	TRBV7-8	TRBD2	TGTGCCAGCAACCCTAGCGGGAGGGTAGGGTACAATGAGCAGTTCTTC	CASNPSGRVGYNEQFF
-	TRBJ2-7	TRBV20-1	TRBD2	TGCAGTGCTAGGTTTCCTAGCGGGGGGGCTTACTACGAGCAGTACTTC	CSARFPSGGAYYEQYF
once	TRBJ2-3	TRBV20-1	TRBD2	TGCAGTGCTTCTCGAGTACTCGGCGGGCTAGCGGGGAGGGATACGCAGTATTTT	CSASRVLGGLAGRDTQYF
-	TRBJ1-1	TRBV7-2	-	TGTGCCAGCTCACCACTCCCCGGGGGCCAGAACACTGAAGCTTTCTTT	CASSPLPGGQNTEAFF
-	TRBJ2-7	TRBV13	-	TGTGCCAGCAGCTCGTTACAGGGAATCGGCGAGCAGTACTTC	CASSSLQGIGEQYF
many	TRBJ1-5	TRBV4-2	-	TGTGCCAGCAGCCAAGAAGATCAGCCCCAGCATTTT	CASSQEDQPQHF
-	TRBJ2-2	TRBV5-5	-	TGTGCCAGCAGCCGAGAAAGGGGCCGGGAGCTGTTTTTT	CASSRERGRELFF
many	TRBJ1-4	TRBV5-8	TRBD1	TGTGCCAGCAGCTCCCGGACAGGGGTTACGGAAAAACTGTTTTTT	CASSSRTGVTEKLFF
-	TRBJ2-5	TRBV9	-	TGTGCCAGCAGCGCGGCCGGGCGCAGGGGAAGAGAGGCCCAGTACTTC	CASSAAGRRGREAQYF
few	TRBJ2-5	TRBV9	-	TGTGCCAGCAGCGTAGGGCCAAAAGAGACCCAGTACTTC	CASSVGPKETQYF
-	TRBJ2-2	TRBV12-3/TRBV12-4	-	TGTGCCAGCGGAGCGGAGGCCGGGGAGCTGTTTTTT	CASGAEAGELFF
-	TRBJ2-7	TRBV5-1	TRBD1	TGCGCCAGCAGCTCGGGACAGGGCTTGACATACGAGCAGTACTTC	CASSSGQGLTYEQYF
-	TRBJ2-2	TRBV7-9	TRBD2	TGTGCCAGCAGCTTAAGCGGGGGCGGGGAGCTGTTTTTT	CASSLSGGGELFF
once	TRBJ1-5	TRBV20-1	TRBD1	TGCAGTGCTAGAGATTACAGGGGGGTGGGTCAGCCCCAGCATTTT	CSARDYRGVGQPQHF
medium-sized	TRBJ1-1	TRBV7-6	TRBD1	TGTGCCAGCAGCTTAAGACAGGGAACCTACACTGAAGCTTTCTTT	CASSLRQGTYTEAFF
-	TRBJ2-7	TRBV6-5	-	TGTGCCAGCAGTCGTACCGGGACCTCCGGCCCCGAGCAGTACTTC	CASSRTGTSGPEQYF
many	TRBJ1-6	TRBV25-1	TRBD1	TGTGCCAGCAGTGAAAGGGGACAGTATAATTCACCCCTCCACTTT	CASSERGQYNSPLHF